A single TCR beta chain is shown here with its context. The antigen is unknown. Ages of hyperthyroidism patients ran from 18 to 65, and their diagnoses were new, under 2 months' duration. RNA transcripts provided the template for amplifying TCR beta CDR3 regions. HTBI primers served in a first-round RT-PCR, which a second-round multiplex PCR followed. TCRdb reanalysed the multiplex PCR reads using MiXCR and keeps one entry per CDR3 protein. The sample lists 400,000 to 500,000 distinct CDR3 sequences, under 25% occurring once. V shed 5 bases and J shed 3 bases, with 16 bases lying between them. CDR1 SGHTA and CDR2 FQGNSA come from the germline V gene. There are 15 residues in the CDR3. The data stem from a study of Graves' ophthalmopathy and Graves' hyperthyroidism. Study context: Researchers obtained peripheral blood at initial diagnosis, before any treatment had begun.

Findings and caveats of the study: The authors also found most expanded thyroid clonotypes above 0.001 frequency in blood.

The sequencing input was peripheral blood. The V gene is TRBV7-2, the J gene TRBJ1-2; D perhaps matches TRBD1 (5 bases). The origin of this receptor is a woman aged 18-30 years with stable Graves' hyperthyroidism. The CDR3 DNA follows: TGTGCCAGCAGCCTCCGGGGGGGGGATCACTATGGCTACACCTTC. Translating it yields CASSLRGGDHYGYTF. The variable domain in full, completed from reference TRBV7-2 and TRBJ1-2, reads GAGVSQSPSNKVTEKGKDVELRCDPISGHTALYWYRQSLGQGLEFLIYFQGNSAPDKSGLPSDRFSAERTGGSVSTLTIQRTQQEDSAVYLCASSLRGGDHYGYTFGSGTRLTVV.